The subject of this entry is one T cell receptor (beta chain). Its target is unknown. The sample belongs to a study of cytomegalovirus exposure and HLA in healthy donors. Study details: Falling in the Caucasian-associated ancestry cluster were about four fifths of a few hundred genotyped donors. Whole-study results and caveats: High specificity and sensitivity for cytomegalovirus status were reported for the classifier. As a later analysis showed, several of the most significant clusters appeared to be linked to common viral pathogens. Listed as cytomegalovirus-associated were 150 to 200 TCR beta chains.

The CDR3 is 14 amino acids. Germline V gene data show CDR1 as SGHVS and CDR2 as FQNEAQ. With V trimmed by 5 bases and J by 4 bases, 7 bases remained unmatched. Researchers ran the PCR with 60 Vbeta and 13 Jbeta primers. Profiled with immunoSEQ multiplex PCR; TCRdb holds only in-frame clones, not every one. The sample consists of roughly 110,000 clones, 60% to 80% of them appearing once. The receptor comes from a boy between 10 and 17 years old in good health and CMV-seronegative. The source material was PBMCs. The chain recombines TRBV7-8 with TRBJ2-5; 7 nucleotides match TRBD2. CDR3 amino acids: CASSLDWEGETQYF. The CDR3, as DNA: TGTGCCAGCAGCCTAGATTGGGAGGGAGAGACCCAGTACTTC.